This T cell receptor (beta chain) was retrieved from a study of cytomegalovirus exposure and HLA in healthy donors (dated 2017 in TCRdb). Context from the whole study: According to an earlier analysis of 587 of the donors, about 179 million T cells yielded 120 million or so unique TCR beta sequences and 276 Gb of sequence data. To predict cytomegalovirus infection status, the study brought together high-throughput TCR immunosequencing, statistical association of individual TCRs with disease status, and machine learning. Among some 400 genotyped donors of the cohort, an average of approximately 240,000 unique TCR beta nucleotide sequences was sequenced per donor, of which about 18% were non-productive. In addition to the first cohort of approximately 650 subjects, a separate validation cohort of 130 or so different subjects was used. A later genetic analysis took genome-wide SNP genotypes for about 65% of the 666 donors and used that subset as a discovery cohort. HLA typing covered class I and class II loci at four-digit resolution. The number of typed donors differed by locus: about 620-640 for A, B, C, DRB1 and DQB1; roughly 510 for DQA1; 606 for DPA1; and around 450 for DPB1. Because of strong linkage in the cohort, five DR-DQ haplotypes were treated as single units for association and clustering. In the later analysis, no new phenotypic data were used to find candidate immune exposures; instead, reliance was placed on TCR beta sequences and their occurrence across donors. The genetic ancestry cluster associated with self-reported Caucasian donors included 81% of the roughly 410 genotyped donors. About 300 gigabases of sequencing data and around 90 million unique TCR sequences made up an early release that covered fewer than 650 HLA-typed donors. In an earlier analysis of several hundred of the donors, high-throughput TCR beta sequencing was used to judge whether each TCR beta V gene segment behaved as functional or pseudogenic. All discovery cohort repertoires had been generated using a single sequencing platform. To study patterns of TCR occurrence, a later analysis re-analyzed previously published TCR beta repertoires from more than 550 donors and added high-resolution HLA genotyping. Using immunosequencing, the study profiled T cell repertoires from approximately 700 subjects and related those repertoires to cytomegalovirus serostatus. The study was designed to test whether signatures of past pathogen exposure could be identified by cataloging public T cell receptors. Donor age, sex, ethnicity and CMV serostatus were collected together with the repertoire data. Results the study describes overall, beyond this receptor: Correlated functional status among segregating V segments might reflect linkage disequilibrium, but an unknown experimental factor could not be ruled out. Presence/absence analyses assumed roughly uniform sequencing depth across donors, an assumption that may not hold. The earlier analysis of about 600 of the donors excluded roughly 17 rarely observed V segments, including chromosome 9 orphons, because counts were too low. HLA typing was unavailable for some donors at each locus, so association tests used only the typed subset. According to a later analysis, parvovirus B19, influenza, CMV and Epstein-Barr virus appeared linked to several top co-occurrence clusters. Assigning TCR associations to individual alleles was difficult when HLA alleles, especially DR and DQ, strongly co-occurred. Some IMGT-functional V segments, including TRBV6-2 and TRBV6-3, could not be told apart with the 87-base-pair reads, so those segments were excluded. A few of the identified cytomegalovirus-associated TCR beta chains were confirmed in vitro to be specific for cytomegalovirus antigens. The only immune exposure information available for the cohort was CMV serostatus. In an earlier analysis of more than 450 of the donors, most TCR beta V segments were observed in productive rearrangements about 90% or about 30% of the time, broadly matching IMGT annotations. Most TCR sequences were observed very rarely across donors, whereas some public TCRs were present in many individuals. In this cohort, only TCR beta chains were sequenced, and detectable features were limited by the absence of alpha or paired-chain data. In a later analysis, most CMV-associated TCR beta chains were found to appear HLA-restricted, with HLA associations seemingly driven largely by CMV exposure. The classifier was reported to diagnose cytomegalovirus status with high specificity and sensitivity in both the original cohort and the validation cohort. V-gene and J-gene trimming of TCR beta chains was associated with a missense DCLRE1C variant in a later genetic analysis, and the association was replicated in an independent cohort. According to a later analysis, TCR association rates differed among HLA loci, with DRB1 alleles showing the most associated TCRs and HLA-C alleles showing the fewest. According to a later genetic analysis, donors in an Asian-associated ancestry cluster had fewer N-insertions in productive TCRs than the approximately 710-donor mean. A later analysis associated 16,951 TCR beta sequences with specific HLA alleles at a false discovery rate of 0.05. The study gave a list of 150 to 200 TCR beta chains associated with cytomegalovirus. A cluster of highly shared sequence variants was judged likely to represent a technical artifact of the sequencing pipeline. The authors suggested that the approach could potentially be extended to other disease states and immunological phenotypes. In a later analysis, HLA-associated TCR beta chains were found to be more clonally expanded and to have lower generation probabilities than equally common non-associated chains. A further reported finding was that TCR beta sequences accurately predicted the HLA-A and HLA-B alleles for most subjects in the first cohort.

Ends trimmed: V by 4 bases, J by 5 bases; bases unmatched to a gene: 4. The CDR3 measures 14 amino acids from cysteine to phenylalanine. Only the CDR3 portion is preserved as DNA: 42 bases, with reading frame beginning at the first base. CDR1 is given as MNHEY and CDR2 as SMNVEV, both from the germline V gene (reference sequence). A word on this clone: The antigen this receptor binds is unknown. Qualities for individual bases were not recorded, and no much larger clone is one base off.

The cohort was made up of approximately 700 healthy bone marrow donors. All cohort members were sampled while nominally healthy, although unrecorded immune exposures were likely present. The donor was CMV seropositive and belonged to the group of 250 to 300 seropositive cohort members. A peripheral blood sample was collected from each donor, and TCR beta sequencing was performed on peripheral blood mononuclear cells. Genomic DNA extraction from the blood cell samples was performed with the Qiagen DNeasy Blood Extraction Kit. Preparation of the library involved the immunoSEQ multiplex PCR assay. For the multiplex PCR, a mixture combining 60 forward primers for TCR Vbeta segments and 13 reverse primers for TCR Jbeta segments was used. The CDR3 region of rearranged TCR beta genes was amplified from genomic DNA by a multiplex PCR assay. Amplified TCR beta libraries were sequenced as 87-base-pair reads on the Illumina HiSeq System. As for how the authors treated the data: Across the 600 to 700 repertoires, a later analysis counted about 81 million unique TCR beta chains, 9.5 million to 12 million of which were shared by at least two donors. Raw reads were error-corrected and collapsed into unique sequences with a nearest-neighbor algorithm that merged closely related sequences to remove PCR and sequencing errors. V, D and J gene segments were assigned by aligning CDR3 sequences to IMGT reference sequences. For a sequence to be retained, a match of at least six nucleotides was required to both a V gene segment and a J gene segment. A rearrangement counted as productive if the CDR3 had no stop codons and remained in frame with V and J, and every other rearrangement counted as non-productive. Following IMGT convention, CDR3 was defined as the stretch from the second conserved V-encoded cysteine to the conserved J-encoded phenylalanine. The earlier analysis of a few hundred of the donors excluded sequences that lacked an unambiguous match to a single V gene segment. An earlier analysis of 500 to 600 of the donors classified V segments as functional when productive rearrangements were above 56.7% and as segregating when the standard deviation between donors was above 5%. A statistical classification framework was built for diagnosing cytomegalovirus status from the catalog of TCR beta chain sequences. In a later analysis, TCR nucleotide sequences were compared against IMGT/GENE-DB human TR gene sequences so that V and J genes could be assigned. A later analysis assigned CDR3 sequences and most-parsimonious VDJ recombination scenarios with the TCRdist pipeline. In a later analysis, each TCR beta chain was defined by its CDR3 amino acid sequence together with its V-gene family, and reads lacking a unique V-gene family were excluded. A later analysis removed 500 to 600 highly shared, low-generation-probability nucleotide sequences to deal with suspected cross-contamination and a sequencing artifact. In a later analysis, a clonal expansion index was calculated for each public chain from normalized within-repertoire ranks of inferred template counts. In a later analysis, generation probabilities were computed using a VDJ recombination model fitted to out-of-frame rearrangements, and the results were checked against IGoR. Hypergeometric tests were used in a later analysis to score TCR-TCR, TCR-HLA and TCR-CMV co-occurrence, with a repertoire-size bias correction applied to the TCR pairs. In a later analysis, false discovery rates were estimated by permuting HLA or CMV assignments 20 times. In a later analysis, co-occurring TCRs were grouped using DBSCAN, with TCRdist sequence similarity added in when clustering inside HLA-allele-positive subsets. Repertoires with fewer than 30,000 or more than 120,000 public chains, plus five repertoires with anomalous nucleotide sharing, were excluded from co-occurrence clustering. TCRdb's version of the immuneACCESS table is confined to in-frame rearrangements and falls short of the full clone set. An unresolved V gene accounts for under half of the shortfall where checked; the remainder is of unknown origin. Clonal size and the V and J genes are those of that table, whereas D and trimming came from the DNA. A total of about 130,000 clones appear in this sample, approximately 80% of them only once. The ten largest make up roughly 3% of the sample.

The sequenced sample consisted of PBMCs. The sequence derives from a woman under 30 in good health and CMV-seropositive. The rearranged segments are TRBV27 and TRBJ2-5; 10 central bases correspond to TRBD2. The sequenced DNA is TGTGCCAGCAGTTCCCTAGCGGGGGTGGAGACCCAGTACTTC. Its product reads: CASSSLAGVETQYF.